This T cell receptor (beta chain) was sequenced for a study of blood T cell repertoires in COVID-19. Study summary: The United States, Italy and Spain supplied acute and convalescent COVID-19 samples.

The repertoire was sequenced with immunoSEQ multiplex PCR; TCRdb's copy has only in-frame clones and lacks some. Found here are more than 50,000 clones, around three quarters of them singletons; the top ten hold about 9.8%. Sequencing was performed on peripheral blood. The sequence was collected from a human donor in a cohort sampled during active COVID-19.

The CDR3 DNA sequence: TGTGCCAGCAGTTTAGTACGACAGGGCGGCAGTTTCTTT. Residues: CASSLVRQGGSFF. The rearrangement joins TRBV12-3 or TRBV12-4 to TRBJ1-1, with 7 bases matching TRBD1. J gave up 13 bases and V 1 base, and 9 bases lay outside the gene matches. CDR3 length: 13 residues.